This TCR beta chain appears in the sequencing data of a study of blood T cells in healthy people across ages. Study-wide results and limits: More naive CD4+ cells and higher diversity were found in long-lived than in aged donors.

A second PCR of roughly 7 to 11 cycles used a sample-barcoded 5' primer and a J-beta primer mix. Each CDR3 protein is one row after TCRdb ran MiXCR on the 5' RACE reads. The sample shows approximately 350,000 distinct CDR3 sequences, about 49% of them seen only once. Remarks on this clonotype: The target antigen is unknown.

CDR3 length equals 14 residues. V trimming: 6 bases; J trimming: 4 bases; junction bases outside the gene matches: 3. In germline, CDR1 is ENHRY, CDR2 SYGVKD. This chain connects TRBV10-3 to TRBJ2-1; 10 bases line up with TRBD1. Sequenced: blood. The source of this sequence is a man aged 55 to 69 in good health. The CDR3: CAIRGTGAYNEQFF. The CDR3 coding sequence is TGTGCCATCAGAGGGACAGGGGCGTACAATGAGCAGTTCTTC.